The next 27 T cell receptor beta chains were all read from a single sample in a study of T cell changes during pregnancy in multiple sclerosis. The protocol was immunoSEQ multiplex PCR, while the TCRdb copy is restricted to in-frame clones and leaves out a portion. The profile shows under 50,000 clones, around nine tenths of them singletons. Sequenced here: CD4+ T cells from peripheral blood mononuclear cells, sampled in the second trimester of pregnancy. The origin of the receptors is a female donor in good health, enrolled as a control in a pregnancy study.

Comment on this clone: Other DNA sequences from this sample encode an identical CDR3 as well. The genes are TRBV9 and TRBJ2-1, with D perhaps TRBD2 (6 bases). The length of the CDR3 is 16 residues. V lost 0 bases to trimming and J lost 0 bases, with 10 bases between them. Germline loops: CDR1 SGDLS, CDR2 YYNGEE. The CDR3 coding sequence is TGTGCCAGCAGCGTAGCTGCGGGAAGCTCCTACAATGAGCAGTTCTTC. Its protein is CASSVAAGSSYNEQFF. The full variable domain, rest sourced from reference TRBV9 and TRBJ2-1, is DSGVTQTPKHLITATGQRVTLRCSPRSGDLSVYWYQQSLDQGLQFLIQYYNGEERAKGNILERFSAQQFPDLHSELNLSSLELGDSALYFCASSVAAGSSYNEQFFGPGTRLTVL.

The chain employs TRBV19 and TRBJ2-7; tentative D call: TRBD2 (7 bases). Germline V gene lookup returns CDR1 LNHDA and CDR2 SQIVND (reference sequence). This CDR3 comprises 15 residues. The V gene lost 9 bases and the J gene lost 3 bases, with 21 bases spanning the gap. The CDR3 spells CASKTLGGADYEQYF. CDR3 DNA: TGTGCCAGCAAGACCTTGGGGGGGGCGGACTACGAGCAGTACTTC.

The CDR3, as DNA: TGTGCCAGCTCACCATCGGGGGGAACTAATGAAAAACTGTTTTTT. It is translated as CASSPSGGTNEKLFF. The rearrangement links TRBV18 to TRBJ1-4, with D possibly matching TRBD1 (5 bases). Trimming pared 2 bases from V and 1 base from J, leaving 8 bases between. This CDR3 contains 15 residues. From germline, CDR1 is KGHSH and CDR2 LQKENI.

The chain couples TRBV5-1 to TRBJ2-7; 7 bases are a match to TRBD1. Trimming took 2 bases from V and 2 from J; bases not matched to a gene: 4. Germline CDR1 is SGHRS and CDR2 is YFSETQ. The CDR3 runs 14 residues. CDR3 in DNA: TGCGCCAGCAGCTTTGAGACAGGGACCTACGAGCAGTACTTC. Translating it yields CASSFETGTYEQYF.

The chain links TRBV5-4 to TRBJ1-1; D may be TRBD1 (5 bases). CDR3 length equals 13 residues. CDR1 is SGHNT and CDR2 is YYREEE in the germline V gene (reference sequence). Between the trimmed V and J ends, which lost 0 bases and 7 bases, there was a span of 10 bases. CDR3 loop: CASSLVGGVEAFF. In nucleotides, the CDR3 is TGTGCCAGCAGCTTGGTTGGGGGGGTTGAAGCTTTCTTT.

The gene calls are TRBV4-2 and TRBJ2-3; 13 bases are a match to TRBD2. Germline V lookup: CDR1 LGHNA, CDR2 YNFKEQ. This CDR3 region has 16 residues. After removal of 5 bases from V and 4 bases from J, the junction contained 6 bases not matched to a gene. The DNA for the CDR3 is TGTGCCAGCAGCACGGGACTAGCGGGGATGTCAGATACGCAGTATTTT. It codes for CASSTGLAGMSDTQYF.

The chain's CDR3 is CASSLGTSGDFYNEQFF. DNA of the CDR3: TGTGCCAGCAGCCTCGGAACTAGCGGAGACTTCTACAATGAGCAGTTCTTC. The chain combines TRBV7-6 with TRBJ2-1; 8 nucleotides match TRBD2. Germline V gives CDR1 SGHVS, CDR2 FNYEAQ. V gave up 5 bases and J gave up 3 bases; unmatched junction bases: 12. This CDR3 region has 17 residues.

This clone appeared once. The chain couples TRBV7-2 to TRBJ2-1, with 9 nucleotides matching TRBD2. Germline trimming cut 3 bases from V and 10 bases from J; bases unmatched to any gene: 10. The CDR3 spans 15 residues. The germline V gene encodes CDR1 SGHTA and CDR2 FQGNSA. The CDR3 nucleotides are TGTGCCAGCAGCTTTCGGCCTAGCGGGGCCCGGGAGCAGTTCTTC. Encoded protein: CASSFRPSGAREQFF.

This clone was seen a single time. The chain couples TRBV9 to TRBJ2-5; 11 bases align to TRBD2. Germline CDR1 SGDLS, CDR2 YYNGEE. This CDR3 has 15 residues. V gave up 0 bases and J gave up 5 bases; unmatched junction bases: 3. The CDR3: CASSVASGGIETQYF. DNA for the CDR3: TGTGCCAGCAGCGTAGCTAGCGGGGGGATTGAGACCCAGTACTTC.

This chain uses TRBV11-3 with TRBJ2-7; the match to TRBD1 covers 9 bases. CDR1 and CDR2 from the germline V gene are SGHNT and YENEEA. J gave up 3 bases and V 8 bases, and 20 bases lay outside the gene matches. This CDR3 region has 18 residues. This CDR3 reads CASHKSHRDRVRGYEQYF. The CDR3 bases are TGTGCCAGCCACAAAAGTCACCGGGACAGGGTTCGGGGCTACGAGCAGTACTTC. The whole variable domain, filled in from reference TRBV11-3 and TRBJ2-7, reads EAGVVQSPRYKIIEKKQPVAFWCNPISGHNTLYWYLQNLGQGPELLIRYENEEAVDDSQLPKDRFSAERLKGVDSTLKIQPAELGDSAVYLCASHKSHRDRVRGYEQYFGPGTRLTVT.

The V and J genes are TRBV5-4 and TRBJ2-2, with 7 bases lining up with TRBD1. This CDR3 has 15 amino acids. V dropped 4 bases and J dropped 3; count of bases not matched to a gene: 6. Looked up from germline, CDR1 is SGHNT and CDR2 is YYREEE (reference sequence). CDR3 residues: CASSPGQTDTGELFF. The CDR3 DNA sequence: TGTGCCAGCAGCCCGGGACAGACCGACACCGGGGAGCTGTTTTTT.

This clone was seen a few times. The chain uses TRBV30 and TRBJ1-1; D might be TRBD1 (5 bases). The V and J ends lost 8 bases and 3 bases respectively, with 13 bases between them. Germline loops: CDR1 GTSNPN, CDR2 SVGIG (reference sequence). There are 12 residues in the CDR3. CDR3 DNA: TGTGCCAGAGGAGGGGATGACACTGAAGCTTTCTTT. Its translation: CARGGDDTEAFF.

The genes are TRBV25-1 and TRBJ1-3; maybe TRBD1 (5 bases). V was trimmed by 8 bases and J by 10 bases, leaving 9 bases between them. CDR1 and CDR2 (germline): MGHDK, SYGVNS. The CDR3 is 10 amino acids. The CDR3 protein is CASGEGTIYF. The CDR3, as DNA: TGTGCCAGCGGGGAGGGGACCATATATTTT.

The count of this clone is one. This chain uses TRBV5-1 with TRBJ2-5; 9 nucleotides agree with TRBD2. Per the germline V gene, CDR1 is SGHRS and CDR2 is YFSETQ. J lost 1 base, V lost 4 bases, and 8 bases had no gene match. The CDR3 is 16 amino acids. The DNA of the CDR3 is TGCGCCAGCAGCCTACAAGCGGGGGGCGCCCAAGAGACCCAGTACTTC. This sequence encodes CASSLQAGGAQETQYF.

The J gene is TRBJ2-7, the V gene TRBV7-2, with 10 nucleotides matching TRBD2. This CDR3 region has 15 residues. Trimming cost V 3 bases and J 2 bases; bases outside gene matches: 4. Germline-derived CDR1 and CDR2 are SGHTA and FQGNSA. CDR3 DNA: TGTGCCAGCAGCTTGGGAGCGGGGGGGCCCTACGAGCAGTACTTC. Amino acid sequence: CASSLGAGGPYEQYF.

This clone occurred a few times. This sequence joins TRBV25-1 and TRBJ2-2; D is unresolved. CDR1 and CDR2 from the germline V gene are MGHDK and SYGVNS. The CDR3 runs 15 residues. With 4 bases removed from V and 5 bases from J, the gap between germline ends came to 14 bases. CDR3: CASSVPLDNTGELFF. The CDR3 nucleotides are TGTGCCAGCAGTGTCCCTCTAGATAATACCGGGGAGCTGTTTTTT.

The V gene is TRBV30, the J gene TRBJ2-1; TRBD2 matches 8 bases. V was clipped by 5 bases and J by 3 bases; unmatched bases: 18. CDR1 is GTSNPN, CDR2 SVGIG, per germline (reference sequence). CDR3 size: 18 residues. The CDR3: CAWGNTGTRGGNYNEQFF. The DNA of the CDR3 is TGTGCCTGGGGGAATACGGGGACTCGGGGGGGAAACTACAATGAGCAGTTCTTC.

The chain combines TRBV27 with TRBJ1-1; D remains unclear. Trimming removed 7 bases from V and 0 bases from J, with 12 bases in between. Germline V gives CDR1 MNHEY, CDR2 SMNVEV (reference sequence). The CDR3 is 14 amino acids. CDR3 sequence (DNA): TGTGCCAGCATAAAGAACACCATGAACACTGAAGCTTTCTTT. Translation gives CASIKNTMNTEAFF.

The chain employs TRBV7-2 and TRBJ2-7; TRBD2 matches at 7 bases. The CDR3 sequence is 14 residues long. CDR1 and CDR2 (germline): SGHTA, FQGNSA. V shed 5 bases, J shed 3 bases, and the junction held 7 bases outside the gene matches. The DNA for the CDR3 is TGTGCCAGCAGCCCCTCCGGGACTAACTACGAGCAGTACTTC. It translates to CASSPSGTNYEQYF.

The chain uses TRBV4-3 and TRBJ2-2, with TRBD1 as a possible D gene (6 bases). The CDR3 consists of 15 residues. Germline V CDR1 and CDR2: LGHNA, YSLEER. Trimming pared 0 bases from V and 7 bases from J, leaving 12 bases between. The CDR3 here is CASSQDWGQVGELFF. The CDR3 DNA reads TGCGCCAGCAGCCAAGATTGGGGGCAGGTCGGGGAGCTGTTTTTT.

V is TRBV25-1 and J is TRBJ2-5; 9 nucleotides agree with TRBD2. The CDR3 has 14 amino acids. J lost 4 bases, V lost 6 bases, and 6 bases had no gene match. Germline CDR1 and CDR2: MGHDK and SYGVNS. DNA of the CDR3: TGTGCCAGCAGCCCAGCGGGGGGAGGAGAGACCCAGTACTTC. It codes for CASSPAGGGETQYF.

The chain combines TRBV2 with TRBJ2-5; possibly TRBD2 for D (5 bases). The CDR3 spans 15 residues. CDR1 and CDR2 from the germline V gene are SNHLY and FYNNEI. V was cut by 5 bases and J by 1 base, with 14 bases left in between. The chain's CDR3 is CASSLGSRGQETQYF. CDR3 DNA sequence: TGTGCCAGCAGTCTAGGAAGTCGGGGCCAAGAGACCCAGTACTTC.

J is TRBJ1-2 and V is TRBV19; tentatively, D is TRBD1 (5 bases). Trimming left V 0 bases short and J 0 bases short, with 14 bases between. Germline-derived CDR1 and CDR2 are LNHDA and SQIVND (reference sequence). CDR3 length: 17 residues. CDR3 residues: CASSIDLLTAPNYGYTF. The CDR3 DNA reads TGTGCCAGTAGTATAGATCTGCTGACAGCACCTAACTATGGCTACACCTTC.

This chain uses TRBV2 with TRBJ2-2, with TRBD1 identical over 7 bases. This CDR3 contains 14 residues. Germline V gives CDR1 SNHLY, CDR2 FYNNEI. Trimming cost V 6 bases and J 0 bases; bases outside gene matches: 1. The CDR3 reads CASRQGANTGELFF. Written as DNA, the CDR3 is TGTGCCAGCAGGCAGGGGGCGAACACCGGGGAGCTGTTTTTT.

The gene calls are TRBV7-3 and TRBJ2-1, with D maybe TRBD2 (5 bases). V lost 4 bases and J lost 1, with 8 bases in between. Per the germline V gene, CDR1 is SGHTA and CDR2 is FQGTGA. The CDR3 extends over 14 amino acids. This chain's CDR3 is CASSYGGSYNEQFF. The CDR3 DNA is TGTGCCAGCAGCTACGGCGGGTCCTACAATGAGCAGTTCTTC.

This clone came up a few times. This chain connects TRBV19 to TRBJ1-6, with TRBD1 matching 10 bases. Germline V CDR1 and CDR2: LNHDA, SQIVND (reference sequence). With 5 bases clipped from V and 9 bases from J, the junction kept 4 bases outside the gene matches. This CDR3 is built from 14 residues. The CDR3 DNA reads TGTGCCAGTAGTGTCCGGGACAGGGGTTCACCCCTCCACTTT. It codes for CASSVRDRGSPLHF.

The chain employs TRBV18 and TRBJ2-1, with 8 bases that match TRBD1. This CDR3 comprises 16 residues. Germline V gene sequence: CDR1 KGHSH, CDR2 LQKENI. V dropped 0 bases and J dropped 3; count of bases not matched to a gene: 4. The CDR3: CASSPPRGPSYNEQFF. Written as DNA, the CDR3 is TGTGCCAGCTCACCACCCAGGGGGCCCAGCTACAATGAGCAGTTCTTC.